This TCR beta chain appears in the sequencing data of a study of T cells in Graves' hyperthyroidism and ophthalmopathy. Looked up from germline, CDR1 is LNHDA and CDR2 is SQIVND (reference sequence). Trimming took 1 base from V and 5 from J; bases not matched to a gene: 5. This CDR3 region has 15 residues. A word on this clonotype: Its antigen is unknown.

The TCR beta CDR3 regions underwent amplification using RNA transcripts as the source. The TCR CDR3 was amplified in a first-round RT-PCR using the HTBI primer set. MiXCR, run by TCRdb on the multiplex PCR reads, gives a single entry per CDR3 protein. The table shows about 560,000 distinct CDR3 sequences, with 35% to 55% occurring only once. Study results and caveats: With a median lead of around 5.9 months before onset, the model predicted ophthalmopathy. In simple terms, a model built on 13 V-J features told ophthalmopathy apart from stable hyperthyroidism. Most thyroid clonotypes with frequency above 0.001 were detected in blood.

The sequenced sample was peripheral blood or thyroid tissue (not recorded which). The chain links TRBV19 to TRBJ1-5, with 7 bases that match TRBD1. This sequence was found in a woman under 30 with Graves' hyperthyroidism. This chain's CDR3 is CASSIGYRGHQPQHF. Here the CDR3 DNA reads TGTGCCAGTAGTATAGGCTACAGGGGCCATCAGCCCCAGCATTTT.